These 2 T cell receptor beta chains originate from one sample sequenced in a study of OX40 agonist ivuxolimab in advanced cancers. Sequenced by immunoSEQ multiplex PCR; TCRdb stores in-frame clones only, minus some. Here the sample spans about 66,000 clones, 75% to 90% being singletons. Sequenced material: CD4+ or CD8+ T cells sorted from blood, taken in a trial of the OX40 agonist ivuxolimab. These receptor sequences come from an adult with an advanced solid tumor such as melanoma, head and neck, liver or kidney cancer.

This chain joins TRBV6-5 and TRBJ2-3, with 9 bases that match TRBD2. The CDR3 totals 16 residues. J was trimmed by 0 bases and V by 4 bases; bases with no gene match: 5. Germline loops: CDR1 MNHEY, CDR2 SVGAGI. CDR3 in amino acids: CASSSIAGASTDTQYF. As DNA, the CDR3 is TGTGCCAGCAGTTCCATAGCGGGAGCTAGCACAGATACGCAGTATTTT.

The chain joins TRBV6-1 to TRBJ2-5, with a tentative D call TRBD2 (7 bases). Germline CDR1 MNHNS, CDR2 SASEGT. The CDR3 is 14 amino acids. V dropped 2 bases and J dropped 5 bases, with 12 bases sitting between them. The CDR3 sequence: CASSERGAWETQYF. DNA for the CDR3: TGTGCCAGCAGTGAACGGGGGGCCTGGGAGACCCAGTACTTC.